This TCR beta chain was recorded in a study of cytomegalovirus exposure and HLA in healthy donors. V shed 4 bases and J shed 1 base, with 11 bases lying between them. Looked up from germline, CDR1 is SGHNT and CDR2 is YYREEE (reference sequence). This CDR3 comprises 14 residues. PCR employed 60 Vbeta and 13 Jbeta primers. How the authors handled the data: In a later analysis, about 9.9 million of tens of millions of unique beta chains occurred in at least two donors. Clones were sequenced by immunoSEQ multiplex PCR, and TCRdb holds only the in-frame ones, with some missing. The V and J calls and clone size come from that table; D and trimming were worked out from the DNA. Seen here are roughly 98,000 clones, around 77% observed once, and the top ten hold 3% to 3.5%. Study results and limitations: Data from an earlier analysis indicated that most TCR beta V segments were productive either about 87% or about 30% of the time. A later analysis found most CMV-associated TCR beta chains apparently HLA-restricted. Cytomegalovirus association was assigned to about 150 TCR beta chains.

As regards this clone: Its antigen is not known.

The chain joins TRBV5-4 to TRBJ1-1; tentative D call: TRBD1 (5 bases). Sample: PBMCs. The clonotype was recovered from a man in his forties or fifties in good health and CMV-seronegative. The CDR3 spells CASSGGLTNTEAFF. CDR3 coding DNA: TGTGCCAGCAGCGGGGGACTAACGAACACTGAAGCTTTCTTT.